The T cell receptor (beta chain) under discussion was sequenced for a study of identical twins. A universal primer site was incorporated via template switching, and the cDNA contained unique molecular identifiers. TCRdb analysed the 5' RACE reads with MiXCR anew, one entry per CDR3 protein. Counted here are about 920,000 distinct CDR3 sequences, 9% to 15% occurring once; the ten biggest clones make up around 1.6%. General study results and limits: With abundant cord blood beta clonotypes, insertions were fewer; memory repertoires showed no such pattern.

With regard to this clonotype: The target antigen is unknown.

Germline V gene lookup returns CDR1 LGHDT and CDR2 YNNKEL (reference sequence). Trimming shortened V by 2 bases and J by 0 bases, and 8 bases separated the two germline ends. The CDR3 runs 14 residues. Everyone who donated was a healthy Caucasian. These records were also assigned to another study, of yellow fever vaccine responses in identical twins. This second report adds: The T cell response to vaccination in identical twins was reportedly partly convergent and partly personalized.

The TCR originated in a woman aged 18-29 years in good health. This chain joins TRBV3-1 and TRBJ2-7; D is undetermined. The sequenced sample consisted of PBMCs. CDR3 sequence: CASSQRLFSYEQYF. The CDR3 nucleotides are TGTGCCAGCAGCCAACGCTTATTCTCCTACGAGCAGTACTTC.